The 24 T cell receptor beta chains given below trace back to one sample, sequenced in a study of OX40 agonist ivuxolimab in advanced cancers. Generated by immunoSEQ multiplex PCR, the TCRdb table keeps only in-frame clones and is missing some. The profile shows over 70,000 clones, 85% to 90% of them singletons. Material: CD4+ or CD8+ T cells sorted from blood, obtained in a trial of the OX40 agonist ivuxolimab. The source of these receptors is an adult with an advanced solid tumor such as melanoma, head and neck, liver or kidney cancer.

This clone has only a few counts. This chain uses TRBV5-1 with TRBJ2-7; 9 nucleotides align to TRBD2. With V trimmed by 0 bases and J by 5 bases, 6 bases remained unmatched. Germline CDR1 and CDR2: SGHRS and YFSETQ. This CDR3 spans 15 amino acids. The DNA of the CDR3 is TGCGCCAGCAGCTTGGATGCGGGAGGGCCAGACGAGCAGTACTTC. This gives the protein CASSLDAGGPDEQYF.

The rearrangement links TRBV19 to TRBJ1-5; TRBD1 is a possible D gene (6 bases). With 4 bases removed from V and 2 bases from J, the gap between germline ends came to 15 bases. The germline CDR1 and CDR2 sequences are LNHDA and SQIVND (reference sequence). This CDR3 has 16 amino acids. This CDR3 reads CASSTQGIMRNQPQHF. CDR3 nucleotide sequence: TGTGCCAGTAGTACTCAGGGGATCATGCGCAATCAGCCCCAGCATTTT.

The chain employs TRBV7-8 and TRBJ2-1; D gene ambiguous. Germline V gene sequence: CDR1 SGHVS, CDR2 FQNEAQ. The V end was cut by 1 base, the J end by 7 bases, with 11 bases between. This CDR3 has 14 residues. CDR3 DNA sequence: TGTGCCAGCAGCTTAGGGCCTTGGCAGAATGAGCAGTTCTTC. Its translation: CASSLGPWQNEQFF.

The V call is TRBV11-1, the J call TRBJ1-3; D is unresolved. CDR3 length: 13 amino acids. V was pared by 2 bases and J by 3 bases, with 5 bases between. CDR1 and CDR2 from the germline V gene are SGHAT and FQDESV (reference sequence). The CDR3 region is CASSLNRGNTIYF. The CDR3 DNA follows: TGTGCCAGCAGCTTAAATCGTGGAAACACCATATATTTT.

The rearrangement uses TRBV18 and TRBJ2-2, with TRBD2 as a possible D gene (6 bases). CDR1 KGHSH and CDR2 LQKENI come from the germline V gene. CDR3 length: 13 residues. The V end was cut by 3 bases, the J end by 8 bases, with 10 bases between. CDR3 bases: TGTGCCAGCTCACCCAGGACTATAGGGGAGCTGTTTTTT. Translating it yields CASSPRTIGELFF.

The chain is built from TRBV15 and TRBJ2-5; 9 bases are a match to TRBD2. The DNA end favors TRBJ2-7, so the J call may be wrong. Germline V gives CDR1 LNHNV, CDR2 YYDKDF (reference sequence). The CDR3 is 14 residues long. In DNA form, the CDR3 reads TGTGCCACCAGCCCCCTAGCGGGAAGCTACGAGCAGTACTTC. Protein: CATSPLAGSYEQYF.

This rearrangement joins TRBV19 to TRBJ2-2; 8 nucleotides line up with TRBD1. The germline V gene encodes CDR1 LNHDA and CDR2 SQIVND (reference sequence). The CDR3 length is 14 residues. With V trimmed by 11 bases and J by 1 base, 6 bases remained unmatched. This CDR3 is CACRGQGNTGELFF. Here the CDR3 DNA reads TGTGCCTGTCGAGGACAGGGGAACACCGGGGAGCTGTTTTTT. Full variable domain (outside the CDR3, taken from reference TRBV19 and TRBJ2-2): DGGITQSPKYLFRKEGQNVTLSCEQNLNHDAMYWYRQDPGQGLRLIYYSQIVNDFQKGDIAEGYSVSREKKESFPLTVTSAQKNPTAFYLCACRGQGNTGELFFGEGSRLTVL.

V usage is TRBV6-5 and J usage is TRBJ2-4; D gene ambiguous. The CDR3 is made up of 15 amino acids. V was cut by 5 bases and J by 3 bases, with 14 bases left in between. Germline V gene data show CDR1 as MNHEY and CDR2 as SVGAGI. The CDR3 region is CASSGRGLGKNIQYF. The CDR3 coding sequence is TGTGCCAGCAGTGGACGTGGGCTAGGCAAAAACATTCAGTACTTC.

The CDR3 region has the DNA TGTGCCAGCAGCTTGAGGACTAAACAGGGGCAGTTCTTC. Translation: CASSLRTKQGQFF. The V and J genes are TRBV7-2 and TRBJ2-1; the D gene could be TRBD1 or TRBD2 (6 bases each). The CDR3 is made up of 13 amino acids. The V gene's germline CDR1 is SGHTA and CDR2 FQGNSA. Trimming left V 3 bases short and J 12 bases short, with 15 bases between.

The chain has TRBV9 and TRBJ2-7; D call uncertain. The V gene lost 0 bases and the J gene lost 6 bases, with 13 bases spanning the gap. Looked up from germline, CDR1 is SGDLS and CDR2 is YYNGEE. The CDR3 is 14 residues long. The CDR3 nucleotides are TGTGCCAGCAGCGTAGCCCCAACCTGGGGCGAGCAGTACTTC. Amino acid sequence: CASSVAPTWGEQYF.

The rearrangement uses TRBV14 and TRBJ2-2; D is ambiguous. V dropped 4 bases and J dropped 0 bases, with 15 bases sitting between them. The CDR3 runs to 17 residues. Germline CDR1 is SGHDN and CDR2 is FVKESK. The CDR3 sequence: CASSLDLDGSNTGELFF. CDR3 nucleotide sequence: TGTGCCAGCAGCCTAGATCTAGACGGATCGAACACCGGGGAGCTGTTTTTT.

The chain carries TRBV11-2 and TRBJ2-1; D call uncertain. The CDR3 is made up of 14 amino acids. Trimming stripped 0 bases from V and 4 bases from J, with 7 bases between. CDR1 and CDR2 from the germline V gene are SGHAT and FQNNGV. CDR3 amino acids: CASSLDGEYNEQFF. DNA for the CDR3: TGTGCCAGCAGCTTAGATGGAGAGTACAATGAGCAGTTCTTC. The full variable domain, its missing parts supplied by reference TRBV11-2 and TRBJ2-1, is EAGVAQSPRYKIIEKRQSVAFWCNPISGHATLYWYQQILGQGPKLLIQFQNNGVVDDSQLPKDRFSAERLKGVDSTLKIQPAKLEDSAVYLCASSLDGEYNEQFFGPGTRLTVL.

CDR3 loop: CSVGYRGETQYF. The CDR3 DNA is TGCAGCGTTGGCTACAGGGGAGAGACCCAGTACTTC. V usage is TRBV29-1 and J usage is TRBJ2-5, with 7 positions matching TRBD1. The ends lost 4 bases at V and 4 bases at J; junction bases unmatched: 3. CDR3 length: 12 residues. Germline V gene lookup returns CDR1 SQVTM and CDR2 ANQGSEA.

The genes are TRBV5-1 and TRBJ1-1; D is undetermined. The V end lost 7 bases, the J end lost 4 bases, and 17 bases lay between the germline ends. From germline, CDR1 is SGHRS and CDR2 YFSETQ. The CDR3 loop spans 14 amino acids. DNA of the CDR3: TGCGCCAGCCGGGCTGCCCTTTTTGGCACTGAAGCTTTCTTT. Protein product: CASRAALFGTEAFF.

The V and J genes are TRBV5-5 and TRBJ1-1; D may be TRBD1 (5 bases). This CDR3 comprises 15 residues. Germline-derived CDR1 and CDR2 are SGHKS and YYEKEE (reference sequence). V was pared by 1 base and J by 0 bases, with 10 bases between. The CDR3 protein is CASSLTGPVNTEAFF. The CDR3 nucleotides read TGTGCCAGCAGCTTGACAGGACCCGTGAACACTGAAGCTTTCTTT.

The chain is built from TRBV6-5 and TRBJ2-1, with 13 bases that match TRBD2. This CDR3 has 16 residues. V shed 2 bases and J 8 bases; nucleotides not matched to a gene: 6. Germline V gene data show CDR1 as MNHEY and CDR2 as SVGAGI. CDR3 loop: CASSYTSGRALYEQFF. CDR3 nucleotide sequence: TGTGCCAGCAGTTACACTAGCGGGAGGGCCTTGTATGAGCAGTTCTTC.

The chain uses TRBV10-2 and TRBJ2-1; TRBD2 agrees at 10 bases. V lost 2 bases to trimming and J lost 2 bases; unmatched junction nucleotides: 3. Per the germline V gene, CDR1 is WSHSY and CDR2 is SAAADI. This CDR3 is built from 16 residues. The CDR3 loop is CASSENSGRPYNEQFF. The DNA of the CDR3 is TGCGCCAGCAGTGAGAATAGCGGGAGGCCCTACAATGAGCAGTTCTTC.

The chain couples TRBV9 to TRBJ1-1; tentatively, D is TRBD1 (5 bases). Germline-derived CDR1 and CDR2 are SGDLS and YYNGEE. The CDR3 is made up of 13 amino acids. With 0 bases removed from V and 9 bases from J, the gap between germline ends came to 12 bases. In DNA form, the CDR3 reads TGTGCCAGCAGCGTAGCAACAGGTGGACAAGCTTTCTTT. The encoded protein is CASSVATGGQAFF.

The chain carries TRBV19 and TRBJ2-2; 10 positions agree with TRBD1. The CDR3 runs 15 residues. With 6 bases clipped from V and 4 bases from J, the junction kept 5 bases outside the gene matches. Germline CDR1 is LNHDA and CDR2 is SQIVND (reference sequence). CDR3 nucleotides: TGTGCCAGTAGGGGACAGGGGACGACCACCGGGGAGCTGTTTTTT. Residues: CASRGQGTTTGELFF.

The chain joins TRBV11-1 to TRBJ1-2; D ambiguous. This CDR3 spans 13 amino acids. The germline CDR1 and CDR2 sequences are SGHAT and FQDESV (reference sequence). Trimming removed 2 bases from V and 2 bases from J, with 6 bases in between. CDR3 in amino acids: CASSLSMNYGYTF. In DNA, the CDR3 is TGTGCCAGCAGCTTAAGCATGAACTATGGCTACACCTTC.

Notes on this clone: Other nucleotide sequences from this sample produce the same CDR3. This rearrangement joins TRBV19 to TRBJ2-5, with D perhaps given as TRBD1 or TRBD2 (6 bases each). The ends were cut back, 1 base at V and 4 bases at J, with 10 bases in the middle. CDR1 LNHDA and CDR2 SQIVND come from the germline V gene (reference sequence). The CDR3 runs to 14 residues. The CDR3 reads CASSIGGARETQYF. The CDR3 region has the DNA TGTGCCAGTAGTATAGGGGGGGCGCGAGAGACCCAGTACTTC.

This chain connects TRBV11-2 to TRBJ2-7, with D perhaps matching TRBD1 or TRBD2 (6 bases each). CDR3 size: 15 residues. CDR1 SGHAT and CDR2 FQNNGV come from the germline V gene. Deletions cut 6 bases from V and 2 bases from J, with 17 bases between. CDR3 loop: CASSRDTGGPYEQYF. CDR3 DNA sequence: TGTGCCAGCAGTAGGGACACCGGGGGTCCCTACGAGCAGTACTTC.

The rearrangement links TRBV9 to TRBJ2-5; D not certain. The germline CDR1 and CDR2 sequences are SGDLS and YYNGEE. The CDR3 length is 12 residues. V shed 9 bases and J shed 5 bases, with 14 bases lying between them. This CDR3 is CATRFQGETQYF. The CDR3 DNA reads TGTGCCACCCGATTTCAAGGGGAGACCCAGTACTTC.

CDR3 amino acids: CASSGRANTGELFF. The CDR3 DNA follows: TGTGCCAGCAGCGGCCGCGCGAACACCGGGGAGCTGTTTTTT. This chain links TRBV5-6 with TRBJ2-2; unclear D gene. Between the trimmed V and J ends, which lost 4 bases and 0 bases, there was a span of 7 bases. Germline V gene sequence: CDR1 SGHDT, CDR2 YYEEEE. This CDR3 comprises 14 residues.